This TCR beta chain originates from a study of blood T cell repertoires in COVID-19. Clones were read by immunoSEQ multiplex PCR, and TCRdb kept only the in-frame ones, dropping some. The repertoire has about 56,000 clones, about 89% of them found once; the top ten carry over 15%. The CDR3 contains 14 residues. Germline-derived CDR1 and CDR2 are MNHEY and SMNVEV (reference sequence). Trimming took 7 bases from V and 11 from J, leaving 20 bases between them. The V call is TRBV27, the J call TRBJ1-4; D not resolved. The sequence was obtained from a human donor in a cohort sampled during active COVID-19. Source material: peripheral blood. The CDR3 nucleotides are TGTGCCAGCACCCGACCATTAGACCCTAGTAAACTGTTTTTT. The encoded protein is CASTRPLDPSKLFF.